These 22 T cell receptor beta chains came from one sample sequenced in a study of cytomegalovirus exposure and HLA in healthy donors. This PCR relied on a set of 60 Vbeta primers and 13 Jbeta primers. Clones were sequenced by immunoSEQ multiplex PCR, and TCRdb holds only the in-frame ones, with some missing. This table holds around 130,000 clones, 65% to 75% found once. Source material: PBMCs. The source is a man aged 40-49 years in good health and CMV-seropositive.

The chain joins TRBV5-5 to TRBJ2-1; tentatively, D is TRBD2 (6 bases). The CDR3 loop spans 14 amino acids. Trimming pared 4 bases from V and 8 bases from J, leaving 16 bases between. The germline V gene encodes CDR1 SGHKS and CDR2 YYEKEE (reference sequence). The CDR3 DNA reads TGTGCCAGCAGCAGGCCGGGGAGGTCAGATGAGCAGTTCTTC. Translating gives CASSRPGRSDEQFF.

This sequence joins TRBV28 and TRBJ2-7; 7 bases fit TRBD2. This CDR3 has 13 amino acids. CDR1 and CDR2 (germline): MDHEN, SYDVKM. V was clipped by 6 bases and J by 2 bases; unmatched bases: 4. CDR3 nucleotides: TGTGCCAGCAGGTCTAGCGGCGCCTACGAGCAGTACTTC. It is translated as CASRSSGAYEQYF.

The rearrangement links TRBV4-2 to TRBJ2-3; 10 nucleotides align to TRBD1. Losses at the gene ends were 0 bases for V and 3 bases for J; bases not matched to a gene: 3. The CDR3 is made up of 16 amino acids. Germline CDR1 is LGHNA and CDR2 is YNFKEQ. CDR3 region: CASSQEGQGITDTQYF. The CDR3 coding sequence is TGTGCCAGCAGCCAAGAGGGACAGGGGATTACAGATACGCAGTATTTT.

The chain links TRBV9 to TRBJ2-3; 9 bases line up with TRBD2. With 3 bases clipped from V and 0 bases from J, the junction kept 14 bases outside the gene matches. Germline V gene lookup returns CDR1 SGDLS and CDR2 YYNGEE. The CDR3 is 19 amino acids. The CDR3 DNA sequence: TGTGCCAGCAGCGCCTCCCGCGCGGGAGGGCCCTCTAGCACAGATACGCAGTATTTT. Protein: CASSASRAGGPSSTDTQYF.

The rearrangement links TRBV6-5 to TRBJ2-2, with 8 bases matching TRBD1. V dropped 2 bases and J dropped 6; count of bases not matched to a gene: 8. CDR1 MNHEY and CDR2 SVGAGI come from the germline V gene. The CDR3 is 16 amino acids. The DNA of the CDR3 is TGTGCCAGCAGTTACACAGGGGGTAGGGGGCCCGGGGAGCTGTTTTTT. This encodes CASSYTGGRGPGELFF.

This clone appeared once. V is TRBV5-6 and J is TRBJ2-1; perhaps TRBD1 as D (5 bases). The CDR3 consists of 13 residues. V lost 1 base to trimming and J lost 4 bases, with 6 bases between them. Germline CDR1 SGHDT, CDR2 YYEEEE. DNA of the CDR3: TGTGCCAGCAGCTTGTACAGGTACAATGAGCAGTTCTTC. Translated, it gives CASSLYRYNEQFF.

In regard to this clone: An end of the junction differs from the germline gene, which may be a read error. The V gene is TRBV2, the J gene TRBJ2-1; 8 nucleotides align to TRBD2. CDR1 and CDR2 (germline): SNHLY, FYNNEI. The CDR3 consists of 11 residues. CDR3 DNA: TGTGCCAGCAGAGGACTAGCTGCAAGGATCTTC. This translates into CASRGLAARIF.

The chain uses TRBV28 and TRBJ1-2, with 10 bases identical to TRBD1. J lost 0 bases, V lost 3 bases, and 7 bases had no gene match. CDR1 and CDR2 from the germline V gene are MDHEN and SYDVKM. This CDR3 has 17 amino acids. The CDR3 here is CASSLGATGGSNYGYTF. The CDR3, as DNA: TGTGCCAGCAGTTTGGGGGCGACAGGGGGCTCTAACTATGGCTACACCTTC.

V gene TRBV7-6 combines with J gene TRBJ2-1, with TRBD2 matching over 7 bases. Germline lookup yields CDR1 SGHVS and CDR2 FNYEAQ. Trimming removed 1 base from V and 7 bases from J; junction bases left unmatched: 7. This CDR3 is built from 15 residues. The CDR3 DNA sequence: TGTGCCAGCAGCTTAGTGGGAGGGTTTAGGAATGAGCAGTTCTTC. This sequence encodes CASSLVGGFRNEQFF.

The chain recombines TRBV10-2 with TRBJ2-3; TRBD1 aligns across 10 bases. The V gene's germline CDR1 is WSHSY and CDR2 SAAADI. The CDR3 contains 17 residues. Losses at the gene ends were 6 bases for V and 0 bases for J; bases not matched to a gene: 9. This CDR3 is CASRRTGGLSSTDTQYF. Written as DNA, the CDR3 is TGCGCCAGCAGGAGGACAGGGGGTCTTTCTAGCACAGATACGCAGTATTTT.

This chain uses TRBV29-1 with TRBJ1-1; the D gene is possibly TRBD1 (5 bases). Germline values: CDR1 SQVTM, CDR2 ANQGSEA. The CDR3 length is 15 residues. Trimming stripped 2 bases from V and 3 bases from J, with 16 bases between. The CDR3 here is CSVETWWGRDTEAFF. The CDR3 nucleotides are TGCAGCGTTGAAACCTGGTGGGGCAGGGACACTGAAGCTTTCTTT. The full variable domain, completed using reference TRBV29-1 and TRBJ1-1, is SAVISQKPSRDICQRGTSLTIQCQVDSQVTMMFWYRQQPGQSLTLIATANQGSEATYESGFVIDKFPISRPNLTFSTLTVSNMSPEDSSIYLCSVETWWGRDTEAFFGQGTRLTVV.

This chain uses TRBV6-5 with TRBJ1-5; D is unclear. This CDR3 is built from 15 residues. The V and J ends lost 6 bases and 4 bases respectively, with 16 bases between them. The germline gives CDR1 MNHEY, CDR2 SVGAGI. CDR3 in DNA: TGTGCCAGCAGCAAAAGCGGCAGGTATAATCAGCCCCAGCATTTT. The encoded protein is CASSKSGRYNQPQHF.

A few counts support this clone. V is TRBV7-2 and J is TRBJ2-3; D possibly corresponds to TRBD2 (5 bases). The CDR3 is 17 residues long. The V end lost 2 bases, the J end lost 0 bases, and 15 bases lay between the germline ends. In germline, CDR1 is SGHTA, CDR2 FQGNSA. CDR3 in amino acids: CASSLWTLLTSTDTQYF. CDR3 in DNA: TGTGCCAGCAGCTTATGGACTCTCCTTACTAGCACAGATACGCAGTATTTT.

This sequence joins TRBV19 and TRBJ2-7; tentatively, D is TRBD1 (6 bases). With 5 bases removed from V and 4 bases from J, the gap between germline ends came to 24 bases. This CDR3 region has 17 residues. Germline V CDR1 and CDR2: LNHDA, SQIVND (reference sequence). In DNA form, the CDR3 reads TGTGCCAGTAGTTCCGCCCTCGAGACAGGACTTTCGTACGAGCAGTACTTC. Translation: CASSSALETGLSYEQYF.

This chain connects TRBV30 to TRBJ2-5; 13 bases agree with TRBD2. Germline-derived CDR1 and CDR2 are GTSNPN and SVGIG (reference sequence). The length of the CDR3 is 14 residues. V was pared by 0 bases and J by 7 bases, with 2 bases of the junction left unmatched. The CDR3 region has the DNA TGTGCCTGGAGTGTCACTAGCGGGGGGGGGACCCAGTACTTC. This gives the protein CAWSVTSGGGTQYF.

V usage is TRBV28 and J usage is TRBJ1-5; a weak D match, TRBD1 (6 bases). This CDR3 has 16 residues. Germline CDR1 and CDR2: MDHEN and SYDVKM. The V end lost 1 base, the J end lost 2 bases, and 12 bases lay between the germline ends. The CDR3 spells CASSLLGAAGNQPQHF. As DNA, the CDR3 is TGTGCCAGCAGTTTATTGGGGGCGGCCGGCAATCAGCCCCAGCATTTT.

The chain is built from TRBV7-9 and TRBJ2-4; 15 bases match TRBD2. Per the germline V gene, CDR1 is SEHNR and CDR2 is FQNEAQ (reference sequence). Losses at the gene ends were 5 bases for V and 8 bases for J; bases not matched to a gene: 13. The CDR3 covers 18 residues. The CDR3 DNA is TGTGCCAGCAGCCCTTTAGGGGGACTAGCGGGGGGCCCCGACATTCAGTACTTC. Residues: CASSPLGGLAGGPDIQYF. The complete variable domain, with remaining parts taken from reference TRBV7-9 and TRBJ2-4, reads DTGVSQNPRHKITKRGQNVTFRCDPISEHNRLYWYRQTLGQGPEFLTYFQNEAQLEKSRLLSDRFSAERPKGSFSTLEIQRTEQGDSAMYLCASSPLGGLAGGPDIQYFGAGTRLSVL.

The V and J genes are TRBV11-2 and TRBJ1-3; 10 bases line up with TRBD1. Germline CDR1 SGHAT, CDR2 FQNNGV. Trimming at V came to 5 bases and at J to 4 bases, leaving 11 bases not matched to a gene. CDR3 size: 17 residues. CDR3 DNA sequence: TGTGCCAGCAGCAGCCTCCGGGACAGGGGCTCGGGAAACACCATATATTTT. Translation: CASSSLRDRGSGNTIYF.

This clone was detected only a few times. CDR3 coding DNA: TGTGCCAGCAGCGAGCGGTGGTTGGAGACCCAGTACTTC. This encodes CASSERWLETQYF. The chain recombines TRBV7-6 with TRBJ2-5, with a weak D call TRBD2 (5 bases). The CDR3 loop spans 13 amino acids. Looked up from germline, CDR1 is SGHVS and CDR2 is FNYEAQ. V was pared by 5 bases and J by 5 bases, with 12 bases between.

The chain employs TRBV5-5 and TRBJ1-1, with TRBD1 as a possible D gene (6 bases). From germline, CDR1 is SGHKS and CDR2 YYEKEE (reference sequence). V was shortened by 3 bases and J by 5 bases, with 11 bases between the two germline ends. The CDR3 has 13 amino acids. CDR3 amino acids: CASSSRGNTEAFF. CDR3 in DNA: TGTGCCAGCAGCTCTAGGGGGAATACTGAAGCTTTCTTT.

The J gene is TRBJ2-2, the V gene TRBV2, with D possibly TRBD2 on 6 matching bases. This CDR3 is 14 amino acids long. Trimming stripped 5 bases from V and 7 bases from J, with 14 bases between. Germline CDR1 reads SNHLY; CDR2 reads FYNNEI. This chain's CDR3 is CASSLRERSGELFF. The CDR3 nucleotides are TGTGCCAGCAGTCTCCGGGAGCGAAGCGGGGAGCTGTTTTTT.

This clone was detected only a few times. The chain uses TRBV14 and TRBJ2-1; 10 bases align to TRBD2. Germline V gene data show CDR1 as SGHDN and CDR2 as FVKESK. The CDR3 spans 16 residues. V trimming: 4 bases; J trimming: 1 base; junction bases outside the gene matches: 4. Here the CDR3 reads CASSPSSGRSYNEQFF. The CDR3 DNA sequence: TGTGCCAGCAGCCCAAGTAGCGGGAGGTCCTACAATGAGCAGTTCTTC.